These 14 T cell receptor beta chains originate from one sample sequenced in a study of naive and memory T cell subsets. Ligated cDNA underwent four rounds of PCR with nested alpha and beta constant region primers and SP2. TCRdb used MiXCR to reprocess the 5' RACE reads, holding one entry per CDR3 protein. The repertoire holds roughly 62,000 distinct CDR3 sequences, with 8% as singletons. A UMI-containing oligonucleotide was joined by 3' ligation to the TCR cDNA template. These receptors all stem from a female donor in good health.

This clonotype turned up a few times. J is TRBJ2-3 and V is TRBV12-3 or TRBV12-4; tentatively, D is TRBD1 (6 bases). CDR3 length equals 14 residues. V was trimmed by 3 bases and J by 5 bases, leaving 12 bases between them. The CDR3 here is CASSFRQGIDTQYF. The CDR3 DNA follows: TGTGCCAGCAGTTTTAGGCAGGGGATAGATACGCAGTATTTT.

This clonotype was counted at least ten times. The CDR3, as DNA: TGCGCCAGCAGCTTGGGGGGACAGCGAAACATGAACACTGAAGCTTTCTTT. Translated, it gives CASSLGGQRNMNTEAFF. The chain carries TRBV5-1 and TRBJ1-1; 7 nucleotides match TRBD1. Germline V lookup: CDR1 SGHRS, CDR2 YFSETQ. There are 17 residues in the CDR3. J was trimmed by 0 bases and V by 0 bases; bases with no gene match: 8. The full variable domain, completed using reference TRBV5-1 and TRBJ1-1, is KAGVTQTPRYLIKTRGQQVTLSCSPISGHRSVSWYQQTPGQGLQFLFEYFSETQRNKGNFPGRFSGRQFSNSRSEMNVSTLELGDSALYLCASSLGGQRNMNTEAFFGQGTRLTVV.

This clonotype was seen at least ten times. The chain combines TRBV9 with TRBJ1-1, with D perhaps TRBD1 (5 bases). CDR1 is SGDLS and CDR2 is YYNGEE in the germline V gene. The CDR3 spans 15 residues. Trimming took 3 bases from V and 4 from J, leaving 16 bases between them. The CDR3 is CASSAQGLASTEAFF. CDR3 in DNA: TGTGCCAGCAGCGCGCAGGGTTTAGCGAGCACTGAAGCTTTCTTT.

The chain links TRBV12-3 or TRBV12-4 to TRBJ2-3, with 7 positions matching TRBD1. The ends lost 6 bases at V and 0 bases at J; junction bases unmatched: 9. The CDR3 length is 16 residues. CDR3 coding DNA: TGTGCCAGCAGAGGGGGCACCCAGGGTAGCACAGATACGCAGTATTTT. Protein product: CASRGGTQGSTDTQYF.

The chain links TRBV7-3 to TRBJ2-2, with 11 bases fitting TRBD2. The CDR3 covers 15 residues. The V and J ends lost 5 bases and 4 bases, in that order; junction bases with no gene match: 3. The germline V gene has CDR1 SGHTA and CDR2 FQGTGA. The CDR3: CASSPGLAVTGELFF. The CDR3, as DNA: TGTGCCAGCAGCCCGGGACTAGCGGTCACCGGGGAGCTGTTTTTT.

This clonotype was seen only a few times. The V gene is TRBV6-5, the J gene TRBJ2-7, with 8 bases lining up with TRBD2. The germline CDR1 and CDR2 sequences are MNHEY and SVGAGI. The CDR3 is made up of 14 amino acids. V lost 6 bases to trimming and J lost 2 bases; unmatched junction nucleotides: 6. The CDR3 loop reads CASSDSGTPYEQYF. CDR3 in DNA: TGTGCCAGCAGCGATAGCGGGACCCCCTACGAGCAGTACTTC.

This clonotype has just a few counts. This chain links TRBV4-2 with TRBJ2-3, with D tentatively TRBD1 (5 bases). The germline V and J ends were trimmed by 0 bases and 2 bases, with 12 bases remaining between them. In germline, CDR1 is LGHNA, CDR2 YNFKEQ. The CDR3 is made up of 16 amino acids. The CDR3, as DNA: TGTGCCAGCAGCCAAGATCTAAGGGGATACACAGATACGCAGTATTTT. It is translated as CASSQDLRGYTDTQYF.

The chain recombines TRBV28 with TRBJ2-2, with no clear D. The V and J ends lost 6 bases and 6 bases respectively, with 14 bases between them. In germline, CDR1 is MDHEN, CDR2 SYDVKM. The CDR3 is 14 amino acids. The CDR3 loop reads CASRNGGAAGELFF. CDR3 DNA sequence: TGTGCCAGCAGAAACGGTGGAGCCGCCGGGGAGCTGTTTTTT.

Concerning this clonotype itself: One end of the junction does not line up with germline, which may come from a read error. J is TRBJ2-5 and V is TRBV7-7, with 8 nucleotides matching TRBD2. The CDR3 runs to 14 residues. The germline CDR1 and CDR2 sequences are SSHAT and FNYEAQ (reference sequence). The CDR3 sequence is CASSPQGLGETQYF. Written as DNA, the CDR3 is TGTGCTAGCAGCCCCCAGGGACTAGGAGAGACCCAGTACTTC.

In its sample, this clonotype was seen many times. This rearrangement joins TRBV7-9 to TRBJ1-6; D not resolved. Germline lookup yields CDR1 SEHNR and CDR2 FQNEAQ (reference sequence). Trimming took off 4 bases at V and 5 bases at J, with 9 bases between the two ends. The CDR3 covers 14 residues. Written as DNA, the CDR3 is TGTGCCAGCAGCTCCCCTCCAGATAATTCACCCCTCCACTTT. It specifies CASSSPPDNSPLHF.

The chain links TRBV4-2 to TRBJ2-7; TRBD1 aligns across 9 bases. The trim removed 3 bases at V and 4 bases at J, leaving 7 bases unmatched. Germline CDR1 and CDR2: LGHNA and YNFKEQ. The CDR3 length is 15 residues. CDR3 nucleotide sequence: TGTGCCAGCAGCCATAATACGGGACAGGGATACGAGCAGTACTTC. Encoded protein: CASSHNTGQGYEQYF.

At least ten counts were recorded for this clonotype. This chain connects TRBV6-5 to TRBJ1-2; D call uncertain. The CDR3 covers 13 residues. Germline CDR1 is MNHEY and CDR2 is SVGAGI. V shed 6 bases and J shed 2 bases, with 10 bases lying between them. CDR3 sequence reads: CASRVDGNYGYTF. As DNA, the CDR3 is TGTGCCAGCAGGGTGGACGGCAACTATGGCTACACCTTC.

This clonotype appeared a few times. The V and J genes are TRBV6-1 and TRBJ1-3, with 7 bases that match TRBD1. CDR1 is MNHNS and CDR2 is SASEGT in the germline V gene. This CDR3 contains 18 residues. After removal of 6 bases from V and 1 base from J, the junction contained 15 bases not matched to a gene. CDR3 in amino acids: CASSPERQGRLSGNTIYF. The CDR3 region has the DNA TGTGCCAGCAGCCCCGAGAGACAGGGCCGACTATCTGGAAACACCATATATTTT.

This clonotype was recorded many times. This chain uses TRBV2 with TRBJ1-2, with TRBD1 identical over 8 bases. The CDR3 covers 15 residues. Losses at the gene ends were 3 bases for V and 6 bases for J; bases not matched to a gene: 9. Germline V gives CDR1 SNHLY, CDR2 FYNNEI. Here the CDR3 reads CASSDYPTGAHGYTF. CDR3 DNA: TGTGCCAGCAGTGATTACCCGACAGGGGCCCATGGCTACACCTTC.